The 18 T cell receptor beta chains given below trace back to one sample, sequenced in a study of cytomegalovirus exposure and HLA in healthy donors. Researchers ran the PCR with 60 Vbeta and 13 Jbeta primers. Assay used: immunoSEQ multiplex PCR; TCRdb lists only in-frame clones, some missing. Altogether about 120,000 clones are present, 70% to 85% being singletons, with the ten largest covering roughly 1.5%. The sequenced sample was PBMCs. The receptors shown here come from a female donor in good health and CMV-seronegative.

V gene TRBV15 combines with J gene TRBJ2-5; tentative D call: TRBD1 (7 bases). V lost 3 bases to trimming and J lost 3 bases, with 17 bases between them. Germline CDR1 reads LNHNV; CDR2 reads YYDKDF (reference sequence). The CDR3 spans 16 residues. CDR3 residues: CATSRGGQLGKETQYF. The CDR3 coding sequence is TGTGCCACCAGCAGGGGGGGACAGTTAGGAAAAGAGACCCAGTACTTC. The complete variable domain, with remaining parts taken from reference TRBV15 and TRBJ2-5, reads DAMVIQNPRYQVTQFGKPVTLSCSQTLNHNVMYWYQQKSSQAPKLLFHYYDKDFNNEADTPDNFQSRRPNTSFCFLDIRSPGLGDTAMYLCATSRGGQLGKETQYFGPGTRLLVL.

The V and J genes are TRBV7-8 and TRBJ1-1; D is possibly TRBD1 (5 bases). The CDR3 loop spans 15 amino acids. The germline CDR1 and CDR2 sequences are SGHVS and FQNEAQ. V was cut by 7 bases and J by 1 base, with 16 bases left in between. The CDR3 reads CASTNVGGWNTEAFF. The CDR3 coding sequence is TGTGCCAGCACCAATGTCGGGGGTTGGAACACTGAAGCTTTCTTT.

For the CDR3, the DNA is TGTGCCAGCAGCCACGGGGGGCCAGCTGGACCCTACGAGCAGTACTTC. Encoded protein: CASSHGGPAGPYEQYF. This chain connects TRBV14 to TRBJ2-7; D may be TRBD2 (7 bases). There are 16 residues in the CDR3. Trimming stripped 3 bases from V and 2 bases from J, with 17 bases between. Germline V CDR1 and CDR2: SGHDN, FVKESK.

V usage is TRBV6-8 and J usage is TRBJ2-3; TRBD2 agrees at 12 bases. Germline V gene sequence: CDR1 MNHGY, CDR2 SAAAGT. V trimming: 2 bases; J trimming: 0 bases; junction bases outside the gene matches: 6. The CDR3 runs to 18 residues. This chain's CDR3 is CASSYKKTSGRSTDTQYF. The CDR3, as DNA: TGTGCCAGCAGTTACAAGAAAACTAGCGGGAGGAGCACAGATACGCAGTATTTT.

The chain recombines TRBV6-1 with TRBJ1-2; 11 bases map to TRBD1. Trimming took 7 bases from V and 6 from J; bases not matched to a gene: 7. This CDR3 contains 14 residues. Germline V CDR1 and CDR2: MNHNS, SASEGT. CDR3 sequence reads: CASMRRDRGDGYTF. CDR3 sequence (DNA): TGTGCCAGCATGCGCCGGGACAGGGGGGATGGCTACACCTTC.

This clone was counted a single time. The chain uses TRBV4-3 and TRBJ2-3; D may be TRBD2 (7 bases). The CDR3 loop spans 20 amino acids. The germline V gene has CDR1 LGHNA and CDR2 YSLEER. V was trimmed by 1 base and J by 0 bases, leaving 23 bases between them. CDR3 region: CASSQGGAISGPGSTDTQYF. The CDR3 nucleotides are TGCGCCAGCAGCCAAGGGGGGGCTATTAGCGGGCCTGGTAGCACAGATACGCAGTATTTT.

This chain uses TRBV5-4 with TRBJ1-4, with unresolved D. This CDR3 is 14 amino acids long. CDR1 and CDR2 (germline): SGHNT, YYREEE (reference sequence). V gave up 2 bases and J gave up 5 bases, with 10 bases separating them. CDR3 residues: CASSLNSLNEKLFF. The DNA for the CDR3 is TGTGCCAGCAGCTTAAACAGCCTCAATGAAAAACTGTTTTTT.

This chain uses TRBV18 with TRBJ2-3; TRBD1 agrees at 8 bases. Germline CDR1 and CDR2: KGHSH and LQKENI. The CDR3 sequence is 14 residues long. Unmatched junction bases numbered 1, after V lost 2 bases and J lost 3 bases. This chain's CDR3 is CASSPGQGTDTQYF. In nucleotides, the CDR3 is TGTGCCAGCTCACCAGGACAGGGAACAGATACGCAGTATTTT.

This sequence joins TRBV6-1 and TRBJ2-5, with D maybe TRBD1 (6 bases). The germline CDR1 and CDR2 sequences are MNHNS and SASEGT. The ends were cut back, 2 bases at V and 6 bases at J, with 13 bases in the middle. CDR3 length: 14 amino acids. CDR3: CASSELGARKTQYF. For the CDR3, the DNA is TGTGCCAGCAGTGAATTGGGGGCTCGGAAGACCCAGTACTTC.

The chain uses TRBV4-1 and TRBJ2-7; 7 bases are a match to TRBD1. From germline, CDR1 is MGHRA and CDR2 YSYEKL. The V segment lost 0 bases and the J segment 2 bases; nucleotides outside the gene matches: 10. This CDR3 has 17 residues. CDR3 coding DNA: TGCGCCAGCAGCCAAGAAGGGGCGAAGACAGGGACCTACGAGCAGTACTTC. Its protein is CASSQEGAKTGTYEQYF.

The chain joins TRBV5-1 to TRBJ1-2; D remains unclear. Trimming removed 3 bases from V and 6 bases from J, with 12 bases in between. The CDR3 has 13 amino acids. From germline, CDR1 is SGHRS and CDR2 YFSETQ. The CDR3 DNA reads TGCGCCAGCAGCTCCAGGTTTTCTGATGGCTACACCTTC. Its translation is CASSSRFSDGYTF.

The chain is built from TRBV19 and TRBJ2-3, with 10 bases matching TRBD1. Germline CDR1 is LNHDA and CDR2 is SQIVND (reference sequence). This CDR3 has 14 residues. Trimming took 6 bases from V and 4 from J; bases not matched to a gene: 4. CDR3 DNA sequence: TGTGCCAGTAGCGGACAGGGGGTTTCAGATACGCAGTATTTT. This sequence encodes CASSGQGVSDTQYF. Based on the CDR3 plus reference TRBV19 and TRBJ2-3, the full variable domain is DGGITQSPKYLFRKEGQNVTLSCEQNLNHDAMYWYRQDPGQGLRLIYYSQIVNDFQKGDIAEGYSVSREKKESFPLTVTSAQKNPTAFYLCASSGQGVSDTQYFGPGTRLTVL.

In this sample, this clone turned up a few times. The chain combines TRBV5-1 with TRBJ2-7; TRBD1 matches 10 bases. Germline V lookup: CDR1 SGHRS, CDR2 YFSETQ. V was clipped by 2 bases and J by 6 bases; unmatched bases: 2. The CDR3 extends over 13 amino acids. In DNA form, the CDR3 reads TGCGCCAGCAGCTTTGACAGGGGGCTCGAGCAGTACTTC. Protein: CASSFDRGLEQYF.

The rearrangement links TRBV7-6 to TRBJ2-7; possibly TRBD1 for D (5 bases). CDR3 length equals 15 residues. V was clipped by 5 bases and J by 3 bases, with 17 bases between them. CDR1 and CDR2 from the germline V gene are SGHVS and FNYEAQ. CDR3: CASSLAPQGFYEQYF. CDR3 bases: TGTGCCAGCAGCCTGGCCCCCCAGGGCTTCTACGAGCAGTACTTC.

This clone was counted a few times. This chain joins TRBV9 and TRBJ2-7, with 9 bases matching TRBD1. Losses at the gene ends were 3 bases for V and 2 bases for J; bases not matched to a gene: 6. Germline CDR1 reads SGDLS; CDR2 reads YYNGEE. There are 15 residues in the CDR3. The CDR3 DNA is TGTGCCAGCAGCGGGGGGGACAGGGCAACCTACGAGCAGTACTTC. Protein: CASSGGDRATYEQYF.

A few counts support this clone. The V and J genes are TRBV5-5 and TRBJ1-1; maybe TRBD1 (5 bases). The CDR3 sequence is 14 residues long. The germline V gene has CDR1 SGHKS and CDR2 YYEKEE (reference sequence). V was trimmed by 1 base and J by 5 bases, leaving 12 bases between them. In nucleotides, the CDR3 is TGTGCCAGCAGCTTGCTCGGCAGGGCAACTGAAGCTTTCTTT. Protein sequence: CASSLLGRATEAFF.

The chain carries TRBV28 and TRBJ1-2, with a weak D call TRBD1 (6 bases). Trimming cost V 8 bases and J 8 bases, with 15 bases left between them. CDR3 length: 12 amino acids. The V gene's germline CDR1 is MDHEN and CDR2 SYDVKM. CDR3 in amino acids: CASLRTDEGYTF. The CDR3 DNA reads as TGTGCCAGCCTCCGGACAGATGAAGGCTACACCTTC.

The rearrangement links TRBV5-1 to TRBJ2-3, with TRBD2 identical over 14 bases. The germline V gene encodes CDR1 SGHRS and CDR2 YFSETQ. This CDR3 contains 16 residues. V was pared by 4 bases and J by 4 bases, with 5 bases of the junction left unmatched. CDR3 amino acids: CASSPPTSGRADTQYF. In DNA form, the CDR3 reads TGCGCCAGCAGCCCCCCGACTAGCGGGAGGGCAGATACGCAGTATTTT.